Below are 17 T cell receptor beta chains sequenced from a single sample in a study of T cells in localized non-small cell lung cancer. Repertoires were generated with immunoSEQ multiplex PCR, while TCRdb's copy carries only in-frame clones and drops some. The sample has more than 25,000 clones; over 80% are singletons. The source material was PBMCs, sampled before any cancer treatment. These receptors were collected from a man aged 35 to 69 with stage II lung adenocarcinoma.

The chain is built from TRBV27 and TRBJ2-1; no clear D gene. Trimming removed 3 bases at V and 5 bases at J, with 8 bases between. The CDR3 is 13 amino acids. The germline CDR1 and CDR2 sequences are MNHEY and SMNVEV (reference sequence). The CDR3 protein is CASSFVADNEQFF. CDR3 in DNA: TGTGCCAGCAGTTTCGTCGCCGACAATGAGCAGTTCTTC.

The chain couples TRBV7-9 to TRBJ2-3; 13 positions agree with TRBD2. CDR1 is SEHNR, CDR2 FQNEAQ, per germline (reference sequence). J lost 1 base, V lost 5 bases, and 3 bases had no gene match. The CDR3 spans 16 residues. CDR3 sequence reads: CASSVGLAGGTDTQYF. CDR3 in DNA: TGTGCCAGCAGCGTTGGACTAGCGGGAGGCACAGATACGCAGTATTTT. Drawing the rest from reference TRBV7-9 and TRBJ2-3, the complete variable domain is DTGVSQNPRHKITKRGQNVTFRCDPISEHNRLYWYRQTLGQGPEFLTYFQNEAQLEKSRLLSDRFSAERPKGSFSTLEIQRTEQGDSAMYLCASSVGLAGGTDTQYFGPGTRLTVL.

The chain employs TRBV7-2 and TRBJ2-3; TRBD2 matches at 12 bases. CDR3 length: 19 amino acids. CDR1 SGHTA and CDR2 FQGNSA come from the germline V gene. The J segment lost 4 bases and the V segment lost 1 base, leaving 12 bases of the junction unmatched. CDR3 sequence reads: CASSLVGSSGRVGADTQYF. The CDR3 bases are TGTGCCAGCAGCTTAGTAGGGTCTAGCGGGAGGGTAGGCGCAGATACGCAGTATTTT.

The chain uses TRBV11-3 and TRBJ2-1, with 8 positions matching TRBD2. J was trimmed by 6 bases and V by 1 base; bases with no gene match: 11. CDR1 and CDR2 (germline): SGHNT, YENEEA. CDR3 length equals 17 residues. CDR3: CASSLAAGVAGTNEQFF. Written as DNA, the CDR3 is TGTGCCAGCAGCTTAGCCGCCGGGGTAGCGGGGACCAATGAGCAGTTCTTC.

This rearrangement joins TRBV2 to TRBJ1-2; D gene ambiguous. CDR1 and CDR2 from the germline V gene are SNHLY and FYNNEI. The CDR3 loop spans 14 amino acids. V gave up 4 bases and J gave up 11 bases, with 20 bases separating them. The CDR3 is CASSVQRPKNGYTF. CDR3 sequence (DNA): TGTGCCAGCAGTGTACAGAGACCTAAAAACGGATACACCTTC.

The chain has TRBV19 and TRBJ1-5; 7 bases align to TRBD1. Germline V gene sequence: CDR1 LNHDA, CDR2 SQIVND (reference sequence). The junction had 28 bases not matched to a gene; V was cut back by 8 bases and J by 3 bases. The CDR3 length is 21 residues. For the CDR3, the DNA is TGTGCCAGTCGGACCGGAACCTTCGGGACAGCAATATCGCTACTCAATCAGCCCCAGCATTTT. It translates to CASRTGTFGTAISLLNQPQHF.

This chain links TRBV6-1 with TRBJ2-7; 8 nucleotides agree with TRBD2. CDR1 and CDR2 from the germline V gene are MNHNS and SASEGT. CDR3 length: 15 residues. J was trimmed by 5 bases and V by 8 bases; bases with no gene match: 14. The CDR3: CASVLSGSTRNEQYF. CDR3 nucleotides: TGTGCCAGCGTATTGAGCGGGAGTACTCGCAACGAGCAGTACTTC.

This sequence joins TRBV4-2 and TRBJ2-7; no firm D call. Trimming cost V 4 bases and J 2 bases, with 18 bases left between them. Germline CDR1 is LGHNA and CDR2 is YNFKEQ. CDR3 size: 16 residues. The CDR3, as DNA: TGTGCCAGCAGCCCCTCCGGAGCCCCTCCGGCCTACGAGCAGTACTTC. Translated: CASSPSGAPPAYEQYF.

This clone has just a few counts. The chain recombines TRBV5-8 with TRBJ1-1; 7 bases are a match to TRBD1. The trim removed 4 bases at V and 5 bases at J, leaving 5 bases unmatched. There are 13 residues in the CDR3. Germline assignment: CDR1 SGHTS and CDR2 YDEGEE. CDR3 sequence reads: CASSLTGNTEAFF. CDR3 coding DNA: TGTGCCAGCAGCCTGACAGGGAATACTGAAGCTTTCTTT.

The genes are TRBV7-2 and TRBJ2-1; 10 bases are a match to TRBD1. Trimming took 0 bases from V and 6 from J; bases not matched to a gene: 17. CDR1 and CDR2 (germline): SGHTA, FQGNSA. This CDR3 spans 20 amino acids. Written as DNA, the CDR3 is TGTGCCAGCAGCTTAGCGAGATGGAGAGACAGGGGGCGCCAGGCCAATGAGCAGTTCTTC. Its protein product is CASSLARWRDRGRQANEQFF.

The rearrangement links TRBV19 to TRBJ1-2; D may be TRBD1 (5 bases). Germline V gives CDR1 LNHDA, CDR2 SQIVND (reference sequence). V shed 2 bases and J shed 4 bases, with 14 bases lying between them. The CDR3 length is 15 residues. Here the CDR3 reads CASSIYRDRTYGYTF. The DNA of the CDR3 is TGTGCCAGTAGTATATACCGGGACCGCACCTATGGCTACACCTTC.

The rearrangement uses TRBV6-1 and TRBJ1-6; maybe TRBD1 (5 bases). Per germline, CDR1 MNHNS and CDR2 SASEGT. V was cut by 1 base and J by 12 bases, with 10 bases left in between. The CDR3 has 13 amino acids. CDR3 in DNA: TGTGCCAGCAGTGAAGAGGCAGGGTTACCCCTCCACTTT. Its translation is CASSEEAGLPLHF.

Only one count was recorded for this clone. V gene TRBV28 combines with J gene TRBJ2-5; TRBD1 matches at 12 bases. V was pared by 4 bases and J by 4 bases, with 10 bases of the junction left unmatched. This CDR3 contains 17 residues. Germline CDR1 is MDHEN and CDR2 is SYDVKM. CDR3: CASSSSGTGGLRETQYF. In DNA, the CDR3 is TGTGCCAGCAGTTCATCCGGGACAGGGGGCTTAAGAGAGACCCAGTACTTC.

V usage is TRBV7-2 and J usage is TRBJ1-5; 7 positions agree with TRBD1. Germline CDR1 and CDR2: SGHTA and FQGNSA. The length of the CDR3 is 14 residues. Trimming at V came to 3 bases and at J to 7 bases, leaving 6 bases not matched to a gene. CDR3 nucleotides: TGTGCCAGCAGCTTGACAGGGACGGGCCAGCCCCAGCATTTT. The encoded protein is CASSLTGTGQPQHF.

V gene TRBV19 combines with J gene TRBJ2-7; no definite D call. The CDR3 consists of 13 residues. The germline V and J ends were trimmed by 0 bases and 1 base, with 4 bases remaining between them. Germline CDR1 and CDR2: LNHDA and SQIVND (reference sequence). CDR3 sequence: CASSIEDSYEQYF. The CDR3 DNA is TGTGCCAGTAGTATAGAGGATTCCTACGAGCAGTACTTC.

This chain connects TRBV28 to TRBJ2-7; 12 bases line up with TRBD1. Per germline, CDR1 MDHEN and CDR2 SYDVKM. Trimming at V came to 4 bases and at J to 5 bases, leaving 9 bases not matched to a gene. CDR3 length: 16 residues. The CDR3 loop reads CASSSPGTGGFDEQYF. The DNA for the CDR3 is TGTGCCAGCAGTTCCCCCGGGACAGGGGGCTTCGACGAGCAGTACTTC.

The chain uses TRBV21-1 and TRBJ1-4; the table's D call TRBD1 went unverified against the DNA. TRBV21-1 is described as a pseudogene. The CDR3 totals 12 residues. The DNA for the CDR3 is TGTGCCACCCCGGGACAAAATGAAAAACTGTTTTTT. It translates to CATPGQNEKLFF.